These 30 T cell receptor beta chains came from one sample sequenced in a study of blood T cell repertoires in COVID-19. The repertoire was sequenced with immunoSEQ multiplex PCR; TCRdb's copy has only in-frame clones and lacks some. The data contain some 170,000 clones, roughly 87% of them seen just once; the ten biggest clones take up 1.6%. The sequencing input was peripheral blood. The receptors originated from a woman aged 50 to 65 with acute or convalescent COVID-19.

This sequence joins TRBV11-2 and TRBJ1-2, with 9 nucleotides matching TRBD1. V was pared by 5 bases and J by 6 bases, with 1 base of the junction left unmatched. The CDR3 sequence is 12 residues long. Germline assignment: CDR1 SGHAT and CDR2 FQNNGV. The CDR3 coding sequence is TGTGCCAGCAGCCGGGACAGGGATGGCTACACCTTC. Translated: CASSRDRDGYTF.

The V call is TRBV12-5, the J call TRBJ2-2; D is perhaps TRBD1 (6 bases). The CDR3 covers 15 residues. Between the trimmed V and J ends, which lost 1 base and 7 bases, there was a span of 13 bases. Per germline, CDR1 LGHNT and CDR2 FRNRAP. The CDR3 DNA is TGTGCTAGTGGTTTGGGGGGGCTCATAGGCGGGGAGCTGTTTTTT. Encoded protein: CASGLGGLIGGELFF.

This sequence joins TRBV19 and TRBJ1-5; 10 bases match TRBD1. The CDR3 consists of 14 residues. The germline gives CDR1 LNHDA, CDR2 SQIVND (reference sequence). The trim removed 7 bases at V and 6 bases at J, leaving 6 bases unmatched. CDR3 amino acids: CASKDRGLSQPQHF. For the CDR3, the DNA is TGTGCCAGTAAGGACAGGGGGTTATCTCAGCCCCAGCATTTT.

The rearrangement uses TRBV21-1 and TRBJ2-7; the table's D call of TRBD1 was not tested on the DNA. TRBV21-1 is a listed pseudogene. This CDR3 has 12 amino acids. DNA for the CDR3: TGTGCCAGCAGCAAAGGACAAGACGAGCAGTACTTC. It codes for CASSKGQDEQYF.

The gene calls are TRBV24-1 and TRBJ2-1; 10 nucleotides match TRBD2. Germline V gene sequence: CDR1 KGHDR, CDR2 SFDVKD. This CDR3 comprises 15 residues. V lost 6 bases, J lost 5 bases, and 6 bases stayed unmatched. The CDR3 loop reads CATSLAGDIHNEQFF. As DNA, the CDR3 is TGTGCCACCAGTCTAGCGGGAGACATCCACAATGAGCAGTTCTTC.

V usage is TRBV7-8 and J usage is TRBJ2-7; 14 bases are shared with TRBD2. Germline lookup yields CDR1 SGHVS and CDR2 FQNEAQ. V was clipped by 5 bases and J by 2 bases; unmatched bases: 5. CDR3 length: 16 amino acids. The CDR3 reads CASSPGLAGGTYEQYF. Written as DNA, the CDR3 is TGTGCCAGCAGCCCAGGACTAGCGGGGGGAACCTACGAGCAGTACTTC.

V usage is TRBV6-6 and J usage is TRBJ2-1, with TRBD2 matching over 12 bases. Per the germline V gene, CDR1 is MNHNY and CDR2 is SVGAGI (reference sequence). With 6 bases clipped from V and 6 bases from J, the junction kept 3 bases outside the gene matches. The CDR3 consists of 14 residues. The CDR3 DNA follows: TGTGCCAGCAGAGGACTAGCGGGGTTCAATGAGCAGTTCTTC. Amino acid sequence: CASRGLAGFNEQFF.

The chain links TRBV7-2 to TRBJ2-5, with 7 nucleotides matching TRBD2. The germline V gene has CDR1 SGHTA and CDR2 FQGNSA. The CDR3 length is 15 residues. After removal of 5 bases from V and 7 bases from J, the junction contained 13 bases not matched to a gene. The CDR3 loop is CASSPPPAGMGTQYF. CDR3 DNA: TGTGCCAGCAGCCCCCCCCCAGCGGGGATGGGGACCCAGTACTTC.

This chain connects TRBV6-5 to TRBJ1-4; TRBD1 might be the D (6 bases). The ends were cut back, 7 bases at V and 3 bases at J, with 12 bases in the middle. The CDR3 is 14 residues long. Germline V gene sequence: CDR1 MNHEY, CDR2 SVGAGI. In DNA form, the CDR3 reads TGTGCCAGCATCGACAGGTTGGCTAATGAAAAACTGTTTTTT. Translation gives CASIDRLANEKLFF.

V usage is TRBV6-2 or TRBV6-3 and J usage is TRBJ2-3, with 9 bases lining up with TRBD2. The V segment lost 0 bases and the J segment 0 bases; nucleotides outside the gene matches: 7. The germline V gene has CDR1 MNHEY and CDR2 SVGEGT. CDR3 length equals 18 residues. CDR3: CASSYSTSGDSSTDTQYF. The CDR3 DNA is TGTGCCAGCAGTTACTCGACTAGCGGAGACTCTAGCACAGATACGCAGTATTTT.

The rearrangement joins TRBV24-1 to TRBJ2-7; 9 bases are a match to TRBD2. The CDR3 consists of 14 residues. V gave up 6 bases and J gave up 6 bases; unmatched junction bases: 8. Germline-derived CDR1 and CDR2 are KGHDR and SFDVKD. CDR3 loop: CATSLSSGIAEQYF. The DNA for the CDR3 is TGTGCCACCAGTCTCTCTAGCGGGATAGCCGAGCAGTACTTC.

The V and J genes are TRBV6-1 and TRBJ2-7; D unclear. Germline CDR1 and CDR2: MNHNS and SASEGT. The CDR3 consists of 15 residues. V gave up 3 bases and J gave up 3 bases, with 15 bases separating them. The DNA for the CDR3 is TGTGCCAGCAGTGATAGGCCAGGCCCCTTCTACGAGCAGTACTTC. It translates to CASSDRPGPFYEQYF.

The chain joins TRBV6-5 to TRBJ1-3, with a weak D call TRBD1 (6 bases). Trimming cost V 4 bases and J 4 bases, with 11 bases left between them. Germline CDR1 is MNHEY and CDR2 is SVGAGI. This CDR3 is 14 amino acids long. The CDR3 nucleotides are TGTGCCAGCAGTTGGGGGCGAAGAGGAAACACCATATATTTT. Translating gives CASSWGRRGNTIYF.

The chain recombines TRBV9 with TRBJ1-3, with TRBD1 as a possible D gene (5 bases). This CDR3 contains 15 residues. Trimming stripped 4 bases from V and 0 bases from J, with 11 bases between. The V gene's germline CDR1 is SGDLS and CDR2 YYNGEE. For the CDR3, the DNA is TGTGCCAGCAGCTCCCGGGGGGGCTCTGGAAACACCATATATTTT. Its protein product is CASSSRGGSGNTIYF.

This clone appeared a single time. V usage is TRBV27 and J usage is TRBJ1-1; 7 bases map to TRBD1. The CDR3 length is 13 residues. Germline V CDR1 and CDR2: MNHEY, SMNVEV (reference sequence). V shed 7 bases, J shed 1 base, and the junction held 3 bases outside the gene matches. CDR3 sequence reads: CASTNRGNTEAFF. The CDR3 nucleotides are TGTGCCAGCACCAACAGGGGGAACACTGAAGCTTTCTTT.

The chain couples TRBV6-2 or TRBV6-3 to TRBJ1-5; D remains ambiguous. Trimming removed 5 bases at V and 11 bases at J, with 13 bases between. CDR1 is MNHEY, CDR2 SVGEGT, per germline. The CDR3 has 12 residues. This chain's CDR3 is CASSPRGRSQHF. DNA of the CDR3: TGTGCCAGCAGTCCCCGGGGAAGGTCCCAGCATTTT.

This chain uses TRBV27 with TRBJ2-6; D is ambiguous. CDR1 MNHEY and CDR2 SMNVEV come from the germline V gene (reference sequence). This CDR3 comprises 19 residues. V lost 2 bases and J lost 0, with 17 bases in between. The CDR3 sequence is CASSLTPRVLSSGANVLTF. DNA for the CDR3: TGTGCCAGCAGTTTAACGCCCCGGGTTCTAAGCTCTGGGGCCAACGTCCTGACTTTC.

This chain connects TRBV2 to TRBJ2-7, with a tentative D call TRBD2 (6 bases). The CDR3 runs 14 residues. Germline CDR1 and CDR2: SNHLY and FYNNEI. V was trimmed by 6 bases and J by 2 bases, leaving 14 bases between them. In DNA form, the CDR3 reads TGTGCCAGCAGGGTGGGAGGCCTGACCTACGAGCAGTACTTC. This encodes CASRVGGLTYEQYF.

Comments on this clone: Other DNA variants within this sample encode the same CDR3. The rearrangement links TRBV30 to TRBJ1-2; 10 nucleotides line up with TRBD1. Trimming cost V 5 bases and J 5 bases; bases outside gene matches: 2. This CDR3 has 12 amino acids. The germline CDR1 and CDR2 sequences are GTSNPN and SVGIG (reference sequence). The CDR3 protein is CAWEDRGYGYTF. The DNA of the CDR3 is TGTGCCTGGGAGGACAGGGGGTATGGCTACACCTTC.

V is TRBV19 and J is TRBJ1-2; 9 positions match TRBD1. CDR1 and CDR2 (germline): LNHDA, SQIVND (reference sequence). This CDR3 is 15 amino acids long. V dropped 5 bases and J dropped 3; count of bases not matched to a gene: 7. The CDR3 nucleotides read TGTGCCAGTAGTGAACCCGGGACAGGGTACTATGGCTACACCTTC. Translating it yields CASSEPGTGYYGYTF.

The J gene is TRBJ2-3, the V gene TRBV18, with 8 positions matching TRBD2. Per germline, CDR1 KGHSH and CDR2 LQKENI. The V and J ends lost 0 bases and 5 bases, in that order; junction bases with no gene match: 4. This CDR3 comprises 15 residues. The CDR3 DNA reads TGTGCCAGCTCACCACCGGGGCTAGCGGGAGATACGCAGTATTTT. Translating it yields CASSPPGLAGDTQYF.

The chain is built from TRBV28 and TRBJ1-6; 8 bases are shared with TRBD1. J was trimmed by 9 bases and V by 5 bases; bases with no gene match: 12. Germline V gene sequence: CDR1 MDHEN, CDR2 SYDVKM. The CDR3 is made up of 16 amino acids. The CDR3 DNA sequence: TGTGCCAGCAGTCCCGGGGCGACAGGGGCTGCTTCACCCCTCCACTTT. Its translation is CASSPGATGAASPLHF.

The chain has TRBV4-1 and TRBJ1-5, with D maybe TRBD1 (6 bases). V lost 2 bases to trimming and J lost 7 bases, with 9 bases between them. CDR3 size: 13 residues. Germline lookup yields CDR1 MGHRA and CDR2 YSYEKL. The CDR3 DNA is TGCGCCAGCAGCCAAAACAGGGAGCAGCCCCAGCATTTT. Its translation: CASSQNREQPQHF.

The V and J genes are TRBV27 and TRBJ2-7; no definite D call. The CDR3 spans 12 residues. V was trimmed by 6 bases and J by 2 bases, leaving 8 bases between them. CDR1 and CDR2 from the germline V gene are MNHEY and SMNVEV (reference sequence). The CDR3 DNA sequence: TGTGCCAGCAGGGCCCATCCCTACGAGCAGTACTTC. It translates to CASRAHPYEQYF.

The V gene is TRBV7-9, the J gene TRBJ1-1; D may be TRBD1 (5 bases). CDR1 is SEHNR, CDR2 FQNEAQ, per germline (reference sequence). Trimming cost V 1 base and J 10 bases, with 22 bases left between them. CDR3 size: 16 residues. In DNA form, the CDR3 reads TGTGCCAGCAGCTTAGATTGGGCACAGGTGCGAAAGGGAGCTTTCTTT. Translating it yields CASSLDWAQVRKGAFF.

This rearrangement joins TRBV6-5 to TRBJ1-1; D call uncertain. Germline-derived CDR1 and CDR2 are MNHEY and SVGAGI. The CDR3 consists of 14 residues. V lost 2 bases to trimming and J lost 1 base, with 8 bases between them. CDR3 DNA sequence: TGTGCCAGCAGTTACGGGCAGAAGAACACTGAAGCTTTCTTT. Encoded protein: CASSYGQKNTEAFF.

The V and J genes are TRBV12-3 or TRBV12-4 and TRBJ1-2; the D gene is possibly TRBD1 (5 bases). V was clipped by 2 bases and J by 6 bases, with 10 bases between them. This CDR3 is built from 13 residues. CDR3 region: CASSLSGNHGYTF. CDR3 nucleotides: TGTGCCAGCAGTTTATCAGGGAACCATGGCTACACCTTC.

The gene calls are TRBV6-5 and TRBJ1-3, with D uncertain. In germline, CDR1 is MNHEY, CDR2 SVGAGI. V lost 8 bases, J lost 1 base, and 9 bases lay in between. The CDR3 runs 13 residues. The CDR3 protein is CASLGWSGNTIYF. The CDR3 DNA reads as TGTGCCAGCCTAGGATGGTCTGGAAACACCATATATTTT.

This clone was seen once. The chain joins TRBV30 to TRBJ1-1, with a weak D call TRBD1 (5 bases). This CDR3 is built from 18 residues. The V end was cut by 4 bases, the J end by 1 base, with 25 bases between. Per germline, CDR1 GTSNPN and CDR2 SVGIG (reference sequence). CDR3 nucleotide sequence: TGTGCCTGGAATTCTGCAGGGATCAGAGTAGGAACGAACACTGAAGCTTTCTTT. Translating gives CAWNSAGIRVGTNTEAFF. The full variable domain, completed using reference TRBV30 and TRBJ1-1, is SQTIHQWPATLVQPVGSPLSLECTVEGTSNPNLYWYRQAAGRGLQLLFYSVGIGQISSEVPQNLSASRPQDRQFILSSKKLLLSDSGFYLCAWNSAGIRVGTNTEAFFGQGTRLTVV.

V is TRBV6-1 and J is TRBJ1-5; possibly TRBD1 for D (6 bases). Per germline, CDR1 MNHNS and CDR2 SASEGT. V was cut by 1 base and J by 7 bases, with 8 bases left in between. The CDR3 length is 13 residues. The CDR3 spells CASSEGGGQPQHF. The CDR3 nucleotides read TGTGCCAGCAGTGAAGGGGGGGGCCAGCCCCAGCATTTT.